This entry lists 17 T cell receptor beta chains sequenced from one sample in a study of graft-versus-host responses after intestinal transplantation. Graft tissue processing released intraepithelial and lamina propria lymphocytes. Some clones are missing from TCRdb's copy, which holds only in-frame ones; the method was immunoSEQ multiplex PCR. The table shows approximately 18,000 clones, with roughly 79% occurring only once. This sample comprised ileum tissue, obtained about 430 days after intestinal transplant. The receptors stem from a human patient who received an intestinal transplant, so some T cells may come from the graft donor.

CDR3 region: CASSLGTSGGWDTQYF. The CDR3 DNA is TGTGCCAGCAGCTTAGGGACTAGCGGGGGTTGGGATACGCAGTATTTT. The chain carries TRBV7-3 and TRBJ2-3; 14 bases are a match to TRBD2. Unmatched junction bases numbered 4, after V lost 2 bases and J lost 6 bases. Germline lookup yields CDR1 SGHTA and CDR2 FQGTGA. The CDR3 totals 16 residues.

Comments on this clone: The same CDR3 is also encoded by other DNA sequences in this sample. The genes are TRBV6-4 and TRBJ2-2; D is unresolved. V was pared by 5 bases and J by 3 bases, with 10 bases between. Per germline, CDR1 MRHNA and CDR2 SNTAGT. CDR3 length equals 14 residues. In DNA form, the CDR3 reads TGTGCCAGCAGTCGGGCCCTAGACACCGGGGAGCTGTTTTTT. This encodes CASSRALDTGELFF.

V gene TRBV10-3 combines with J gene TRBJ1-1; D uncertain. Deletions cut 6 bases from V and 0 bases from J, with 8 bases between. This CDR3 comprises 13 residues. Looked up from germline, CDR1 is ENHRY and CDR2 is SYGVKD. DNA for the CDR3: TGTGCCATCAGGGGCAGGTTGAACACTGAAGCTTTCTTT. The encoded protein is CAIRGRLNTEAFF.

Concerning this clone itself: Given the absence of the conserved phenylalanine or tryptophan at the CDR3 end, a read error is likely. The chain links TRBV27 to TRBJ1-2, with D unclear. Between the trimmed V and J ends, which lost 2 bases and 3 bases, there was a span of 7 bases. Germline V gives CDR1 MNHEY, CDR2 SMNVEV (reference sequence). The CDR3 runs 13 residues. CDR3 protein: CASSLMRDYGYTL. DNA for the CDR3: TGTGCCAGCAGTTTAATGCGGGACTATGGCTACACCCTC.

J is TRBJ2-1 and V is TRBV5-1; D gene uncertain. The germline V and J ends were trimmed by 1 base and 3 bases, with 5 bases remaining between them. CDR3 size: 13 residues. From germline, CDR1 is SGHRS and CDR2 YFSETQ. The chain's CDR3 is CASSLRSYNEQFF. DNA for the CDR3: TGCGCCAGCAGCTTGCGCAGCTACAATGAGCAGTTCTTC.

This clone was counted a few times. The chain couples TRBV6-5 to TRBJ2-3; D uncertain. V lost 6 bases, J lost 6 bases, and 19 bases lay in between. Per the germline V gene, CDR1 is MNHEY and CDR2 is SVGAGI. The CDR3 length is 15 residues. The CDR3 here is CASSPYIGTMDTQYF. For the CDR3, the DNA is TGTGCCAGCAGCCCTTACATCGGTACAATGGATACGCAGTATTTT.

The chain couples TRBV11-2 to TRBJ2-3, with D hard to call. This CDR3 is built from 13 residues. The ends were cut back, 0 bases at V and 6 bases at J, with 7 bases in the middle. Germline V gene sequence: CDR1 SGHAT, CDR2 FQNNGV. CDR3 residues: CASSLDNLDTQYF. In DNA form, the CDR3 reads TGTGCCAGCAGCTTAGATAATCTGGATACGCAGTATTTT.

The rearrangement uses TRBV9 and TRBJ1-2, with D maybe TRBD1 (6 bases). V shed 0 bases and J shed 4 bases, with 10 bases lying between them. The CDR3 totals 14 residues. CDR1 SGDLS and CDR2 YYNGEE come from the germline V gene. Here the CDR3 DNA reads TGTGCCAGCAGCGTAGACAGGGCTGGCTATGGCTACACCTTC. Amino acid sequence: CASSVDRAGYGYTF.

The chain's CDR3 is CATSDSGSEQYF. CDR3 nucleotides: TGTGCCACCAGCGACTCCGGGAGTGAGCAGTACTTC. The chain joins TRBV19 to TRBJ2-7; maybe TRBD2 (6 bases). Germline V CDR1 and CDR2: LNHDA, SQIVND (reference sequence). This CDR3 spans 12 amino acids. The V end lost 10 bases, the J end lost 7 bases, and 17 bases lay between the germline ends.

This sequence joins TRBV7-8 and TRBJ2-7; a possible D gene is TRBD1 (6 bases). Trimming pared 3 bases from V and 5 bases from J, leaving 20 bases between. CDR1 is SGHVS, CDR2 FQNEAQ, per germline. The CDR3 loop spans 16 amino acids. CDR3 coding DNA: TGTGCCAGCAGCTTCACCGGGGACAATGGCTGGGACGAGCAGTACTTC. As protein: CASSFTGDNGWDEQYF. Using reference TRBV7-8 and TRBJ2-7 for the parts outside the CDR3, the full variable domain is GAGVSQSPRYKVAKRGQDVALRCDPISGHVSLFWYQQALGQGPEFLTYFQNEAQLDKSGLPSDRFFAERPEGSVSTLKIQRTQQEDSAVYLCASSFTGDNGWDEQYFGPGTRLTVT.

This chain uses TRBV4-1 with TRBJ2-3; TRBD2 matches 9 bases. Losses at the gene ends were 3 bases for V and 2 bases for J; bases not matched to a gene: 6. CDR1 is MGHRA, CDR2 YSYEKL, per germline. CDR3 length: 16 amino acids. The CDR3 here is CASSHPSGLATDTQYF. The CDR3 coding sequence is TGCGCCAGCAGCCACCCCTCGGGACTAGCCACAGATACGCAGTATTTT.

The chain employs TRBV28 and TRBJ2-1, with 11 bases matching TRBD2. The germline V gene has CDR1 MDHEN and CDR2 SYDVKM. CDR3 size: 15 residues. Unmatched junction bases numbered 15, after V lost 6 bases and J lost 14 bases. The CDR3 DNA reads as TGTGCCAGCAGGACACTTACTAGCGGGAGTGCCTTGGAGTTCTTC. It codes for CASRTLTSGSALEFF.

The chain joins TRBV5-1 to TRBJ1-1; the match to TRBD1 covers 9 bases. The germline V gene has CDR1 SGHRS and CDR2 YFSETQ. The CDR3 loop spans 14 amino acids. With V trimmed by 4 bases and J by 4 bases, 5 bases remained unmatched. In nucleotides, the CDR3 is TGCGCCAGCAGCGAACAGGGGGCGGTCACTGAAGCTTTCTTT. Translated: CASSEQGAVTEAFF.

This clone is a singleton in its sample. J is TRBJ2-3 and V is TRBV11-2; 9 bases match TRBD2. CDR3 length equals 16 residues. Looked up from germline, CDR1 is SGHAT and CDR2 is FQNNGV. V gave up 5 bases and J gave up 6 bases; unmatched junction bases: 12. CDR3 nucleotides: TGTGCCAGCAGCCCCCGGCGGGGGGGCAGGACTGATACGCAGTATTTT. Amino acids: CASSPRRGGRTDTQYF.

CDR3 in amino acids: CSVRADSNQPQHF. The CDR3 bases are TGCAGCGTTAGGGCAGATAGCAATCAGCCCCAGCATTTT. The chain couples TRBV29-1 to TRBJ1-5; D unresolved. V dropped 5 bases and J dropped 0 bases, with 8 bases sitting between them. The CDR3 spans 13 residues. The germline V gene encodes CDR1 SQVTM and CDR2 ANQGSEA.

The V and J genes are TRBV9 and TRBJ2-1; weak D call: TRBD2 (6 bases). The CDR3 totals 17 residues. V shed 1 base and J shed 0 bases, with 14 bases lying between them. CDR1 is SGDLS, CDR2 YYNGEE, per germline. CDR3 DNA sequence: TGTGCCAGCAGCGTATGGGGGGACCTAGTCTCCTACAATGAGCAGTTCTTC. Protein: CASSVWGDLVSYNEQFF.

J is TRBJ2-5 and V is TRBV4-2, with a weak D call TRBD1 (5 bases). CDR3 size: 16 residues. The ends were cut back, 1 base at V and 3 bases at J, with 15 bases in the middle. Germline loops: CDR1 LGHNA, CDR2 YNFKEQ. This CDR3 reads CASSQVRVGGKETQYF. The CDR3 coding sequence is TGTGCCAGCAGCCAAGTCAGGGTCGGCGGAAAAGAGACCCAGTACTTC.